The 22 T cell receptor beta chains presented below share a single source sample, sequenced in a study of STAT5B mutations in CD4+ large granular lymphocyte leukemia. The data were produced by immunoSEQ multiplex PCR, yet TCRdb's version contains in-frame clones alone and is incomplete. The table lists about 4,900 clones, around 88% of them singletons. Sequenced input: PBMCs. These receptors all stem from a man aged 35 to 55 with CD4+ T-cell large granular lymphocyte leukemia.

The chain is built from TRBV6-1 and TRBJ2-7; 10 bases are shared with TRBD1. Germline values: CDR1 MNHNS, CDR2 SASEGT. The CDR3 has 15 amino acids. V lost 2 bases, J lost 2 bases, and 3 bases stayed unmatched. CDR3 loop: CASSEPDRGPYEQYF. DNA of the CDR3: TGTGCCAGCAGTGAACCAGACAGGGGGCCCTACGAGCAGTACTTC.

The chain employs TRBV28 and TRBJ2-1, with D maybe TRBD1 (5 bases). The CDR3 is made up of 14 amino acids. The germline gives CDR1 MDHEN, CDR2 SYDVKM. Trimming removed 7 bases at V and 2 bases at J, with 12 bases between. This CDR3 reads CASTAQGTYNEQFF. The DNA for the CDR3 is TGTGCCAGCACCGCCCAGGGTACCTACAATGAGCAGTTCTTC.

CDR3 loop: CASSSRGPNYGYTF. The CDR3 region has the DNA TGTGCCAGCAGTTCCCGCGGGCCGAACTATGGCTACACCTTC. V is TRBV28 and J is TRBJ1-2; D is ambiguous. The CDR3 loop spans 14 amino acids. V was clipped by 4 bases and J by 2 bases, with 11 bases between them. Germline CDR1 reads MDHEN; CDR2 reads SYDVKM.

The CDR3 protein is CSMGASSGEGELFF. CDR3 in DNA: TGCAGCATGGGGGCGTCTAGCGGGGAGGGGGAGCTGTTTTTT. The chain recombines TRBV29-1 with TRBJ2-2; 9 bases map to TRBD2. The CDR3 is 14 amino acids. Germline loops: CDR1 SQVTM, CDR2 ANQGSEA. Germline trimming cut 8 bases from V and 8 bases from J; bases unmatched to any gene: 12.

The rearrangement joins TRBV27 to TRBJ2-7; D call uncertain. CDR3 size: 13 residues. Germline CDR1 MNHEY, CDR2 SMNVEV (reference sequence). The V end was cut by 3 bases, the J end by 0 bases, with 6 bases between. The CDR3 loop reads CASSFTVSYEQYF. In nucleotides, the CDR3 is TGTGCCAGCAGTTTCACTGTCTCCTACGAGCAGTACTTC.

This clone was counted once. Written as DNA, the CDR3 is TGTGCCAGCAGTTACGGGTCAAGCGTGGGTGAAGCTTTCTTT. It yields the protein CASSYGSSVGEAFF. The V call is TRBV6-5, the J call TRBJ1-1; the D is unclear. V lost 2 bases to trimming and J lost 7 bases, with 14 bases between them. CDR3 length: 14 residues. Germline V lookup: CDR1 MNHEY, CDR2 SVGAGI.

The chain links TRBV14 to TRBJ1-6; the D gene is possibly TRBD1 (6 bases). CDR3 length equals 16 residues. Germline V CDR1 and CDR2: SGHDN, FVKESK. Trimming left V 1 base short and J 0 bases short, with 7 bases between. CDR3 bases: TGTGCCAGCAGCCAAGGAGGGGGCTCCTATAATTCACCCCTCCACTTT. Translating it yields CASSQGGGSYNSPLHF. Full variable domain (outside the CDR3, taken from reference TRBV14 and TRBJ1-6): EAGVTQFPSHSVIEKGQTVTLRCDPISGHDNLYWYRRVMGKEIKFLLHFVKESKQDESGMPNNRFLAERTGGTYSTLKVQPAELEDSGVYFCASSQGGGSYNSPLHFGNGTRLTVT.

This clone came up once. The chain recombines TRBV5-1 with TRBJ2-2; D may be TRBD1 (5 bases). The V gene lost 3 bases and the J gene lost 1 base, with 19 bases spanning the gap. Germline V lookup: CDR1 SGHRS, CDR2 YFSETQ. This CDR3 has 18 amino acids. CDR3 coding DNA: TGCGCCAGCAGCTACGACCAGGGTAGAGCGTTGAACACCGGGGAGCTGTTTTTT. It specifies CASSYDQGRALNTGELFF.

J is TRBJ2-3 and V is TRBV6-1, with 8 bases identical to TRBD1. This CDR3 has 15 amino acids. Germline V gives CDR1 MNHNS, CDR2 SASEGT. The junction had 8 bases not matched to a gene; V was cut back by 9 bases and J by 0 bases. CDR3 nucleotide sequence: TGTGCCAGTCGAATCGGGACAGGCAGCACAGATACGCAGTATTTT. Translating it yields CASRIGTGSTDTQYF.

V and J are TRBV29-1 and TRBJ2-7, with 12 bases lining up with TRBD1. Germline V gene lookup returns CDR1 SQVTM and CDR2 ANQGSEA. The J segment lost 6 bases and the V segment lost 2 bases, leaving 5 bases of the junction unmatched. The CDR3 totals 14 residues. CDR3 DNA sequence: TGCAGCGTTGAACTGGGACAGGGGGCAGGCGAGCAGTACTTC. Amino acids: CSVELGQGAGEQYF.

V and J are TRBV9 and TRBJ1-2; no clear D. The CDR3 runs to 13 residues. Trimming pared 0 bases from V and 6 bases from J, leaving 9 bases between. The germline V gene has CDR1 SGDLS and CDR2 YYNGEE. This CDR3 reads CASSVGRGDGYTF. The CDR3, as DNA: TGTGCCAGCAGCGTAGGACGGGGAGATGGCTACACCTTC. The entire variable domain, with the rest obtained from reference TRBV9 and TRBJ1-2, is as follows: DSGVTQTPKHLITATGQRVTLRCSPRSGDLSVYWYQQSLDQGLQFLIQYYNGEERAKGNILERFSAQQFPDLHSELNLSSLELGDSALYFCASSVGRGDGYTFGSGTRLTVV.

The chain employs TRBV25-1 and TRBJ2-3, with D maybe TRBD1 (5 bases). V dropped 2 bases and J dropped 8 bases, with 14 bases sitting between them. Germline-derived CDR1 and CDR2 are MGHDK and SYGVNS. The CDR3 has 14 amino acids. This chain's CDR3 is CASSEVAPQGTQYF. CDR3 bases: TGTGCCAGCAGTGAAGTGGCGCCCCAGGGTACGCAGTATTTT. Full variable domain (remainder filled in from reference TRBV25-1 and TRBJ2-3): EADIYQTPRYLVIGTGKKITLECSQTMGHDKMYWYQQDPGMELHLIHYSYGVNSTEKGDLSSESTVSRIRTEHFPLTLESARPSHTSQYLCASSEVAPQGTQYFGPGTRLTVL.

The gene calls are TRBV6-5 and TRBJ2-7, with 10 bases fitting TRBD2. V lost 7 bases, J lost 7 bases, and 10 bases stayed unmatched. This CDR3 is 14 amino acids long. Germline CDR1 and CDR2: MNHEY and SVGAGI. The CDR3 region is CASMGSGRAGEQYF. CDR3 nucleotides: TGTGCCAGCATGGGAAGCGGGAGGGCGGGTGAGCAGTACTTC.

CDR3 nucleotide sequence: TGTGCCAGTCGGGACAGCCGTTCTTACGAGCAGTACTTC. Protein product: CASRDSRSYEQYF. The chain couples TRBV6-6 to TRBJ2-7; TRBD1 aligns across 7 bases. Germline V gives CDR1 MNHNY, CDR2 SVGAGI (reference sequence). The CDR3 runs to 13 residues. The J segment lost 4 bases and the V segment lost 9 bases, leaving 9 bases of the junction unmatched.

The chain couples TRBV11-3 to TRBJ2-1; weak D call: TRBD2 (6 bases). The CDR3 has 12 residues. Trimming left V 7 bases short and J 9 bases short, with 13 bases between. Germline-derived CDR1 and CDR2 are SGHNT and YENEEA. DNA of the CDR3: TGTGCCAGCACCGCTCAGGAGGGTGAGCAGTTCTTC. This encodes CASTAQEGEQFF.

This chain joins TRBV7-6 and TRBJ2-7; D possibly matches TRBD1 or TRBD2 (7 bases each). CDR1 and CDR2 from the germline V gene are SGHVS and FNYEAQ. The CDR3 extends over 15 amino acids. The V and J ends lost 1 base and 6 bases respectively, with 16 bases between them. The CDR3 protein is CASSLVGQGGLEQYF. The CDR3 DNA sequence: TGTGCCAGCAGCTTAGTAGGCCAGGGGGGGCTCGAGCAGTACTTC. Variable domain in full (rest from reference TRBV7-6 and TRBJ2-7): GAGVSQSPRYKVTKRGQDVALRCDPISGHVSLYWYRQALGQGPEFLTYFNYEAQQDKSGLPNDRFSAERPEGSISTLTIQRTEQRDSAMYRCASSLVGQGGLEQYFGPGTRLTVT.

V gene TRBV6-1 combines with J gene TRBJ1-6; 7 bases align to TRBD1. This CDR3 has 14 residues. With 6 bases clipped from V and 6 bases from J, the junction kept 5 bases outside the gene matches. Germline loops: CDR1 MNHNS, CDR2 SASEGT. The CDR3 nucleotides are TGTGCCAGCAGACTGGGACAGAGTAATTCACCCCTCCACTTT. This sequence encodes CASRLGQSNSPLHF.

The V gene is TRBV5-6, the J gene TRBJ2-3; 13 nucleotides agree with TRBD2. The CDR3 sequence is 17 residues long. The V gene end was trimmed by 3 bases and the J gene end by 2 bases; junction bases not matched to a gene: 6. Germline CDR1 is SGHDT and CDR2 is YYEEEE. Written as DNA, the CDR3 is TGTGCCAGCAGCTCGGTGGGACTAGCGGGACCCACAGATACGCAGTATTTT. This gives the protein CASSSVGLAGPTDTQYF.

The table lists this clone with a count of one. The chain links TRBV15 to TRBJ1-5, with D tentatively TRBD1 (6 bases). The V and J ends lost 4 bases and 9 bases respectively, with 16 bases between them. Germline CDR1 is LNHNV and CDR2 is YYDKDF (reference sequence). CDR3 length: 14 residues. DNA for the CDR3: TGTGCCACCAGCACCGGACAGTTTGACGGGCCCCAGCATTTT. Translated, it gives CATSTGQFDGPQHF.

The CDR3 nucleotides read TGTGCCAGCAGTTTAAAGGGGGCAGGGGATTTGAACACTGAAGCTTTCTTT. Amino acid sequence: CASSLKGAGDLNTEAFF. This chain links TRBV27 with TRBJ1-1; 7 bases are a match to TRBD1. Per germline, CDR1 MNHEY and CDR2 SMNVEV (reference sequence). The junction had 9 bases not matched to a gene; V was cut back by 2 bases and J by 0 bases. The CDR3 runs to 17 residues.

V is TRBV30 and J is TRBJ1-1, with D hard to call. Germline V gives CDR1 GTSNPN, CDR2 SVGIG (reference sequence). With 5 bases removed from V and 1 base from J, the gap between germline ends came to 8 bases. This CDR3 comprises 12 residues. The CDR3 sequence is CAWGPTNTEAFF. As DNA, the CDR3 is TGTGCCTGGGGACCGACGAACACTGAAGCTTTCTTT.

The J gene is TRBJ2-3, the V gene TRBV6-6; D may be TRBD2 (6 bases). Germline CDR1 reads MNHNY; CDR2 reads SVGAGI (reference sequence). Trimming took 7 bases from V and 7 from J, leaving 21 bases between them. CDR3 size: 15 residues. The CDR3 DNA is TGTGCCAGCACCCCGGGACTCTCGCTTATCAATACGCAGTATTTT. It translates to CASTPGLSLINTQYF.